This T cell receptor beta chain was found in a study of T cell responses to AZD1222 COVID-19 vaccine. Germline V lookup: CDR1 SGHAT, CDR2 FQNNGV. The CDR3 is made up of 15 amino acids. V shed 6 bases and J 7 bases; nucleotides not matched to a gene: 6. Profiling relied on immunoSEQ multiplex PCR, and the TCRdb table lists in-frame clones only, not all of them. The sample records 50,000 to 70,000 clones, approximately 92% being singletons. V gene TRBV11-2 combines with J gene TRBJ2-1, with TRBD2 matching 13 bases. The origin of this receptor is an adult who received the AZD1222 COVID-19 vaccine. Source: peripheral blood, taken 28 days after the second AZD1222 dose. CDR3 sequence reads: CASRTSGGKLNEQFF. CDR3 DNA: TGTGCCAGCAGGACTAGCGGGGGGAAGTTGAATGAGCAGTTCTTC.